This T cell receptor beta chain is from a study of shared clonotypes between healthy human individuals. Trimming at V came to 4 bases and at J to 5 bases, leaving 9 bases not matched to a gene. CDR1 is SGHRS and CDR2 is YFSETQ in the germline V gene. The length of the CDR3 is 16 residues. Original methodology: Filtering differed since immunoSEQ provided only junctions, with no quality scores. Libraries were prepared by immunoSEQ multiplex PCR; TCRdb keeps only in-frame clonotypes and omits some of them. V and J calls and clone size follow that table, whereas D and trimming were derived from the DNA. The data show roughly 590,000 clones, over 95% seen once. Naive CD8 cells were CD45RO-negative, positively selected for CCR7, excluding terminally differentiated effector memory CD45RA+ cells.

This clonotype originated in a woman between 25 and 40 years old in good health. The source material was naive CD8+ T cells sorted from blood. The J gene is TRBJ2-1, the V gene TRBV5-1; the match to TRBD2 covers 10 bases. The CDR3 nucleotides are TGCGCCAGCAGCGCCTCAGGGACTAGCGTAAACAATGAGCAGTTCTTC. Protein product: CASSASGTSVNNEQFF. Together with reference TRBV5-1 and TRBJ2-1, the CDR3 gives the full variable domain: KAGVTQTPRYLIKTRGQQVTLSCSPISGHRSVSWYQQTPGQGLQFLFEYFSETQRNKGNFPGRFSGRQFSNSRSEMNVSTLELGDSALYLCASSASGTSVNNEQFFGPGTRLTVL.